The 13 T cell receptor beta chains in this list originate from one sample, sequenced in a study of shared clonotypes between healthy human individuals. CD45RO-negative, CCR7-positively selected cells formed the naive CD8 fraction, excluding terminally differentiated effector memory CD45RA+ cells. Data came from immunoSEQ multiplex PCR; TCRdb stores just in-frame clones and leaves some out. The sample has 1.5 million to 2.5 million clones, about 94% seen once. The sequenced material came from naive CD8+ T cells sorted from blood. The source of these receptors is a man aged 18 to 30 in good health.

V and J are TRBV19 and TRBJ2-2; D not certain. The germline CDR1 and CDR2 sequences are LNHDA and SQIVND (reference sequence). The length of the CDR3 is 13 residues. Trimming removed 8 bases at V and 3 bases at J, with 10 bases between. The chain's CDR3 is CASSGPDTGELFF. Here the CDR3 DNA reads TGTGCCAGTTCCGGGCCCGACACCGGGGAGCTGTTTTTT.

The CDR3 DNA reads TGTGCCAGCAGCCCCGGAGGTACGTCCAGCTCCTACGAGCAGTACTTC. Its translation: CASSPGGTSSSYEQYF. The J gene is TRBJ2-7, the V gene TRBV5-4; TRBD2 is a possible D gene (5 bases). The V end lost 4 bases, the J end lost 0 bases, and 17 bases lay between the germline ends. The germline V gene has CDR1 SGHNT and CDR2 YYREEE (reference sequence). The CDR3 extends over 16 amino acids.

The V call is TRBV13, the J call TRBJ1-4; tentatively, D is TRBD1 (6 bases). V lost 5 bases and J 3 bases, leaving 19 bases between the germline ends. Per germline, CDR1 PRHDT and CDR2 FYEKMQ (reference sequence). There are 17 residues in the CDR3. The CDR3 DNA follows: TGTGCCAGCAGCGTCACCATTGGGGGGGCGGCTAATGAAAAACTGTTTTTT. The encoded protein is CASSVTIGGAANEKLFF.

J is TRBJ2-7 and V is TRBV11-2, with D maybe TRBD2 (5 bases). CDR3 length: 15 amino acids. Trimming stripped 1 base from V and 2 bases from J, with 12 bases between. CDR1 and CDR2 (germline): SGHAT, FQNNGV. In nucleotides, the CDR3 is TGTGCCAGCAGCTTAGTGGTGGGGAGAACCTACGAGCAGTACTTC. It encodes CASSLVVGRTYEQYF. Together with reference TRBV11-2 and TRBJ2-7, the CDR3 gives the full variable domain: EAGVAQSPRYKIIEKRQSVAFWCNPISGHATLYWYQQILGQGPKLLIQFQNNGVVDDSQLPKDRFSAERLKGVDSTLKIQPAKLEDSAVYLCASSLVVGRTYEQYFGPGTRLTVT.

V usage is TRBV30 and J usage is TRBJ1-3, with a possible D match to TRBD1 (5 bases). V was clipped by 5 bases and J by 0 bases, with 11 bases between them. The V gene's germline CDR1 is GTSNPN and CDR2 SVGIG (reference sequence). The CDR3 runs 14 residues. CDR3 in amino acids: CAWQGEVSGNTIYF. The CDR3 DNA reads as TGTGCCTGGCAGGGAGAGGTCTCTGGAAACACCATATATTTT.

The table lists this clone with a count of one. This chain uses TRBV7-9 with TRBJ1-2; D is unresolved. Germline assignment: CDR1 SEHNR and CDR2 FQNEAQ (reference sequence). The CDR3 covers 12 residues. The V end lost 5 bases, the J end lost 10 bases, and 14 bases lay between the germline ends. CDR3 residues: CASSLAPGDYTF. As DNA, the CDR3 is TGTGCCAGCAGCCTCGCACCGGGCGACTACACCTTC.

This clone was counted only a few times. The V gene is TRBV2, the J gene TRBJ2-7, with 7 bases aligning to TRBD1. From germline, CDR1 is SNHLY and CDR2 FYNNEI. The CDR3 length is 14 residues. Trimming removed 3 bases from V and 3 bases from J; junction bases left unmatched: 5. The CDR3 reads CASSEFRGIYEQYF. DNA of the CDR3: TGTGCCAGCAGTGAGTTCAGGGGGATCTACGAGCAGTACTTC.

Notes on this clone: The same CDR3 is also encoded by other DNA sequences in this sample. The chain couples TRBV27 to TRBJ2-3, with 9 bases lining up with TRBD2. Germline loops: CDR1 MNHEY, CDR2 SMNVEV (reference sequence). The CDR3 length is 14 residues. Germline trimming cut 5 bases from V and 1 base from J; bases unmatched to any gene: 1. In DNA form, the CDR3 reads TGTGCCAGCAGTGTAGCGGGGGGCACAGATACGCAGTATTTT. Translated, it gives CASSVAGGTDTQYF.

In this sample, this clone turned up once. This sequence joins TRBV11-2 and TRBJ1-1; TRBD1 is a possible D gene (6 bases). Germline V gives CDR1 SGHAT, CDR2 FQNNGV. CDR3 length: 15 amino acids. The germline V and J ends were trimmed by 1 base and 3 bases, with 12 bases remaining between them. The CDR3 DNA reads TGTGCCAGCAGCTTAGGCAAACAGGGCGACACTGAAGCTTTCTTT. Its translation is CASSLGKQGDTEAFF.

J is TRBJ2-1 and V is TRBV25-1, with 11 bases lining up with TRBD2. This CDR3 contains 15 residues. Germline lookup yields CDR1 MGHDK and CDR2 SYGVNS. Losses at the gene ends were 1 base for V and 7 bases for J; bases not matched to a gene: 3. CDR3 nucleotide sequence: TGTGCCAGCAGTGAATTGACTAGCGGGGAGAATGAGCAGTTCTTC. It encodes CASSELTSGENEQFF. The whole variable domain, remainder taken from reference TRBV25-1 and TRBJ2-1, is EADIYQTPRYLVIGTGKKITLECSQTMGHDKMYWYQQDPGMELHLIHYSYGVNSTEKGDLSSESTVSRIRTEHFPLTLESARPSHTSQYLCASSELTSGENEQFFGPGTRLTVL.

The chain has TRBV6-5 and TRBJ2-7, with D possibly being TRBD1 or TRBD2 (5 bases each). Germline V gene lookup returns CDR1 MNHEY and CDR2 SVGAGI. This CDR3 comprises 13 residues. Trimming took off 0 bases at V and 7 bases at J, with 10 bases between the two ends. The CDR3 reads CASSYSGVSEQYF. The CDR3, as DNA: TGTGCCAGCAGTTACTCGGGGGTTTCAGAGCAGTACTTC.

The chain employs TRBV19 and TRBJ2-7; 7 bases align to TRBD2. The ends lost 5 bases at V and 6 bases at J; junction bases unmatched: 13. Germline V gene data show CDR1 as LNHDA and CDR2 as SQIVND (reference sequence). The CDR3 contains 15 residues. The CDR3 DNA reads TGTGCCAGTAGTTTCCGGTGGGGAGGGTTAGCCGAGCAGTACTTC. This sequence encodes CASSFRWGGLAEQYF.

V and J are TRBV13 and TRBJ2-7; TRBD1 aligns across 7 bases. Germline CDR1 reads PRHDT; CDR2 reads FYEKMQ (reference sequence). The CDR3 is 13 residues long. V dropped 2 bases and J dropped 5; count of bases not matched to a gene: 3. The CDR3 DNA follows: TGTGCCAGCAGCTTAACAGGGGCGAACGAGCAGTACTTC. It is translated as CASSLTGANEQYF. The whole variable domain, remainder taken from reference TRBV13 and TRBJ2-7, is AAGVIQSPRHLIKEKRETATLKCYPIPRHDTVYWYQQGPGQDPQFLISFYEKMQSDKGSIPDRFSAQQFSDYHSELNMSSLELGDSALYFCASSLTGANEQYFGPGTRLTVT.